A single sample gave rise to the 23 T cell receptor beta chains below, sequenced in a study of beta chain features in type 1 diabetes. Study findings and constraints: People with Type 1 diabetes carried modestly yet significantly shorter TCRB CDR3s in all four CD4+ subsets.

These TCRs' antigens remain unknown. As every portion of the isolated RNA was reverse transcribed, the sequencing read expressed TCRB transcripts. Profiling relied on immunoSEQ multiplex PCR, and the TCRdb table lists in-frame clones only, not all of them. Of more than 150,000 clones listed, 9% are singletons. What was sequenced was central memory CD4+ T cells from blood. The receptors come from a woman in her 30s with type 1 diabetes.

This clone occurred a few times. The V call is TRBV27, the J call TRBJ2-5, with 9 bases lining up with TRBD1. Germline assignment: CDR1 MNHEY and CDR2 SMNVEV (reference sequence). Losses at the gene ends were 4 bases for V and 5 bases for J; bases not matched to a gene: 2. CDR3 size: 13 residues. The CDR3 nucleotides read TGTGCCAGCAGTTACGGACAGGGGGAGACCCAGTACTTC. The encoded protein is CASSYGQGETQYF.

The V and J genes are TRBV10-3 and TRBJ2-2, with TRBD1 matching 11 bases. CDR3 length equals 14 residues. Trimming at V came to 7 bases and at J to 4 bases, leaving 2 bases not matched to a gene. Germline V gene lookup returns CDR1 ENHRY and CDR2 SYGVKD. As DNA, the CDR3 is TGTGCCATCACCGGGACAGGGGGCACCGGGGAGCTGTTTTTT. Translated, it gives CAITGTGGTGELFF.

The chain combines TRBV27 with TRBJ1-2; 9 bases map to TRBD1. CDR1 and CDR2 from the germline V gene are MNHEY and SMNVEV (reference sequence). V gave up 6 bases and J gave up 8 bases; unmatched junction bases: 10. The CDR3 totals 14 residues. CDR3 nucleotides: TGTGCCAGCAGCTTCAACAGGGGGCGTGGGGGCTACACCTTC. Amino acid sequence: CASSFNRGRGGYTF.

This clone appeared a few times. The chain carries TRBV6-5 and TRBJ1-1; 7 positions agree with TRBD1. CDR1 and CDR2 (germline): MNHEY, SVGAGI. This CDR3 has 13 amino acids. Trimming cost V 6 bases and J 8 bases; bases outside gene matches: 9. The CDR3 bases are TGTGCCAGCAGCGAAACAGGGGAGAGAGAAGCTTTCTTT. Translating it yields CASSETGEREAFF.

The CDR3: CAWRKTMVGSGGYTF. CDR3 in DNA: TGTGCCTGGAGAAAAACGATGGTTGGATCCGGGGGCTACACCTTC. The V call is TRBV30, the J call TRBJ1-2; D not resolved. The CDR3 is 15 amino acids. Germline loops: CDR1 GTSNPN, CDR2 SVGIG (reference sequence). Trimming removed 3 bases from V and 8 bases from J, with 22 bases in between.

As DNA, the CDR3 is TGCAGTGTCGCTATGGGAAACACCATATATTTT. Residues: CSVAMGNTIYF. The chain has TRBV20-1 and TRBJ1-3; unclear D gene. Trimming shortened V by 7 bases and J by 4 bases, and 8 bases separated the two germline ends. The CDR3 is 11 residues long. Germline V lookup: CDR1 DFQATT, CDR2 SNEGSKA (reference sequence).

The chain employs TRBV10-2 and TRBJ1-4; D is unresolved. The CDR3 runs 14 residues. Per germline, CDR1 WSHSY and CDR2 SAAADI. The V gene lost 2 bases and the J gene lost 5 bases, with 9 bases spanning the gap. This CDR3 reads CASSETVYNEKLFF. The CDR3 DNA follows: TGCGCCAGCAGTGAGACAGTCTACAATGAAAAACTGTTTTTT.

The CDR3 DNA reads TGTGCCAGCAAGCCATGGGGACAGGGGGCGGAGGAGCAGTACTTC. It codes for CASKPWGQGAEEQYF. The V call is TRBV6-5, the J call TRBJ2-7, with 12 bases that match TRBD1. Trimming at V came to 7 bases and at J to 7 bases, leaving 11 bases not matched to a gene. Per the germline V gene, CDR1 is MNHEY and CDR2 is SVGAGI. The CDR3 sequence is 15 residues long.

The chain links TRBV18 to TRBJ1-2; 9 bases line up with TRBD1. The CDR3 sequence is 16 residues long. Losses at the gene ends were 5 bases for V and 8 bases for J; bases not matched to a gene: 15. The germline gives CDR1 KGHSH, CDR2 LQKENI. CDR3 amino acids: CASSDQPTGTGNGYTF. CDR3 nucleotide sequence: TGTGCCAGCTCAGACCAGCCCACCGGGACAGGGAACGGCTACACCTTC.

V gene TRBV4-2 combines with J gene TRBJ2-7; TRBD2 agrees at 8 bases. The last part of the DNA fits TRBJ2-5 better; the J call may be wrong. The V gene's germline CDR1 is LGHNA and CDR2 YNFKEQ. The CDR3 runs to 16 residues. The CDR3, as DNA: TGTGCCAGCAGCCAAGATTCGGGAGGGAGGGAAGAGACCCAGTACTTC. It encodes CASSQDSGGREETQYF.

The V gene is TRBV28, the J gene TRBJ1-4, with D possibly being TRBD1 (5 bases). The CDR3 contains 14 residues. Per the germline V gene, CDR1 is MDHEN and CDR2 is SYDVKM. The V end was cut by 5 bases, the J end by 5 bases, with 12 bases between. CDR3 in DNA: TGTGCCAGCAGTGGGGGGGACGGGAATGAAAAACTGTTTTTT. Protein product: CASSGGDGNEKLFF.

This clone has more than one count but fewer than ten. The chain employs TRBV7-8 and TRBJ2-1; D is undetermined. Trimming stripped 4 bases from V and 1 base from J, with 8 bases between. The CDR3 contains 14 residues. Germline CDR1 SGHVS, CDR2 FQNEAQ. The CDR3 region has the DNA TGTGCCAGCAGCTCGAGGAAGTCCTACAATGAGCAGTTCTTC. It codes for CASSSRKSYNEQFF.

Note on this clone: The same CDR3 also results from other DNA sequences found in this sample. This rearrangement joins TRBV7-9 to TRBJ2-7; D remains ambiguous. The germline V gene has CDR1 SEHNR and CDR2 FQNEAQ (reference sequence). This CDR3 has 11 amino acids. The V and J ends lost 1 base and 6 bases respectively, with 4 bases between them. In nucleotides, the CDR3 is TGTGCCAGCAGCTTAGTCTCCGAGCAGTACTTC. As protein: CASSLVSEQYF.

This clone was counted only a few times. The chain carries TRBV6-5 and TRBJ2-3; TRBD1 matches 8 bases. Germline CDR1 MNHEY, CDR2 SVGAGI. V trimming: 7 bases; J trimming: 2 bases; junction bases outside the gene matches: 2. The CDR3 loop spans 13 amino acids. The CDR3 sequence: CASTGQDTDTQYF. CDR3 coding DNA: TGTGCCAGCACGGGACAGGACACAGATACGCAGTATTTT.

The chain links TRBV6-6 to TRBJ2-7; no clear D. The CDR3 runs 13 residues. V lost 8 bases, J lost 0 bases, and 11 bases lay in between. The germline gives CDR1 MNHNY, CDR2 SVGAGI (reference sequence). The CDR3 nucleotides are TGTGCCAGCCGTTGGAGCCGCTCCTACGAGCAGTACTTC. Its protein product is CASRWSRSYEQYF.

This clone was recorded a few times. V usage is TRBV5-1 and J usage is TRBJ2-7; TRBD1 matches 10 bases. V lost 4 bases and J lost 5; bases outside the gene matches: 9. Germline CDR1 reads SGHRS; CDR2 reads YFSETQ. This CDR3 region has 15 residues. The CDR3 DNA sequence: TGCGCCAGCAGCACTGGGGACAGGGGCCATGACGAGCAGTACTTC. Its translation is CASSTGDRGHDEQYF. Full variable domain (outside the CDR3, taken from reference TRBV5-1 and TRBJ2-7): KAGVTQTPRYLIKTRGQQVTLSCSPISGHRSVSWYQQTPGQGLQFLFEYFSETQRNKGNFPGRFSGRQFSNSRSEMNVSTLELGDSALYLCASSTGDRGHDEQYFGPGTRLTVT.

This clone was observed a handful of times. The rearrangement joins TRBV29-1 to TRBJ2-5, with 8 nucleotides matching TRBD1. The CDR3 is made up of 14 amino acids. Germline CDR1 and CDR2: SQVTM and ANQGSEA. J lost 1 base, V lost 6 bases, and 7 bases had no gene match. CDR3 DNA sequence: TGCAGCGTCCGGGACAGGAGACGCCAAGAGACCCAGTACTTC. Its protein is CSVRDRRRQETQYF. The variable domain in full, with the rest retrieved from reference TRBV29-1 and TRBJ2-5, is SAVISQKPSRDICQRGTSLTIQCQVDSQVTMMFWYRQQPGQSLTLIATANQGSEATYESGFVIDKFPISRPNLTFSTLTVSNMSPEDSSIYLCSVRDRRRQETQYFGPGTRLLVL.

This clone was detected only a few times. A read error may produce the germline difference seen at one junction end. The sample holds other DNA sequences that translate to the same CDR3. The rearrangement uses TRBV7-7 and TRBJ2-1; 8 nucleotides align to TRBD1. Germline V gene sequence: CDR1 SSHAT, CDR2 FNYEAQ (reference sequence). The CDR3 loop spans 13 amino acids. The CDR3 is CASSLDRGNEQFF. Written as DNA, the CDR3 is TGTGCTAGCAGCTTAGACAGGGGCAATGAGCAGTTCTTC.

The chain combines TRBV4-2 with TRBJ2-5, with TRBD1 identical over 11 bases. The germline V gene encodes CDR1 LGHNA and CDR2 YNFKEQ. Trimming at V came to 1 base and at J to 5 bases, leaving 3 bases not matched to a gene. The CDR3 is 15 amino acids. DNA for the CDR3: TGTGCCAGCAGCCAAGGGACAGGGGGCAGGGAGACCCAGTACTTC. This codes for CASSQGTGGRETQYF.

This clone was seen only a few times. V gene TRBV7-3 combines with J gene TRBJ2-3; a possible D gene is TRBD2 (6 bases). Germline V CDR1 and CDR2: SGHTA, FQGTGA. Trimming took off 4 bases at V and 4 bases at J, with 12 bases between the two ends. The CDR3 runs to 14 residues. In nucleotides, the CDR3 is TGTGCCAGCAGCTCTACGGGAGTCGCAGATACGCAGTATTTT. It specifies CASSSTGVADTQYF.

This clone showed up just a few times. The chain carries TRBV9 and TRBJ2-2, with 9 bases matching TRBD2. Germline V CDR1 and CDR2: SGDLS, YYNGEE. This CDR3 has 16 amino acids. Trimming at V came to 1 base and at J to 5 bases, leaving 6 bases not matched to a gene. The CDR3 coding sequence is TGTGCCAGCAGCGTACTGGCTAGCGGGGATACCGGGGAGCTGTTTTTT. It specifies CASSVLASGDTGELFF.

This clone has more than one count but fewer than ten. The J gene is TRBJ1-1, the V gene TRBV29-1; D gene ambiguous. The CDR3 totals 13 residues. CDR1 SQVTM and CDR2 ANQGSEA come from the germline V gene. V was shortened by 7 bases and J by 1 base, with 13 bases between the two germline ends. CDR3 amino acids: CSASGRPNTEAFF. Here the CDR3 DNA reads TGCAGCGCTTCTGGCAGGCCGAACACTGAAGCTTTCTTT.

This clone was seen more than once but under ten times. The chain employs TRBV11-3 and TRBJ2-3; 10 nucleotides agree with TRBD2. V shed 4 bases, J shed 11 bases, and the junction held 9 bases outside the gene matches. The CDR3 loop spans 14 amino acids. Germline loops: CDR1 SGHNT, CDR2 YENEEA. In nucleotides, the CDR3 is TGTGCCAGCAGCTCCCAGCGGGAGGGCCGGGGGCAGTATTTT. The encoded protein is CASSSQREGRGQYF.